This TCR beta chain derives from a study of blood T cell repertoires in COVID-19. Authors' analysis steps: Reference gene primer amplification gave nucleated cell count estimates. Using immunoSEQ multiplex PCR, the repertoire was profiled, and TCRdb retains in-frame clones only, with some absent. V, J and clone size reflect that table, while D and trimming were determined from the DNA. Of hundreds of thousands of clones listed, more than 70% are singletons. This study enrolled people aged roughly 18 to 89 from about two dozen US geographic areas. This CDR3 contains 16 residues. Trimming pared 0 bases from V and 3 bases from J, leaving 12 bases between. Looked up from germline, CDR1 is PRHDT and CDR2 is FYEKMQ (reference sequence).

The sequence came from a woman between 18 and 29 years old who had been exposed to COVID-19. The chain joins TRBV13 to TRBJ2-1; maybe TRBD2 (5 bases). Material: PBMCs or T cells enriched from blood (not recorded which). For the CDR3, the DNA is TGTGCCAGCAGCTTAGGCCTAACTAGTCTCTACAATGAGCAGTTCTTC. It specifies CASSLGLTSLYNEQFF.